This T cell receptor beta chain originates from a study of Ad26.COV2.S vaccination and SARS-CoV-2 variants. For the study at large: The authors gave Ad26.COV2.S intramuscularly, either once or twice 56 days apart.

The CDR3 consists of 12 residues. Germline CDR1 SGHDT, CDR2 YYEEEE. Trimming left V 0 bases short and J 4 bases short, with 4 bases between. Study findings and constraints: Non-spike TCR breadth did not differ much between vaccine and placebo recipients. Assessments of TCR breadth and depth may have underestimated the total T cell responses. Vaccine recipients surpassed placebo recipients in spike-specific TCR breadth.

Treatment: approximately 18 received Ad26.COV2.S at low or high dose, single or two shots; about five received placebo; per-sample allocation not given. After the first vaccine or placebo injection, samples were drawn on day 63. Details on this clone: The antigen is unknown. Other DNA sequences in the same sample also yield this CDR3.

Measured with immunoSEQ multiplex PCR; TCRdb has only the in-frame clones, and not every one. The table lists 250,000 or so clones, 87% of them singletons. The sequencing used peripheral blood, collected in a trial of Ad26.COV2.S vaccine versus placebo. The chain uses TRBV5-6 and TRBJ1-2; D gene ambiguous. This clonotype was sampled from a person aged 18-60 years who received the Ad26.COV2.S COVID-19 vaccine or a placebo. The CDR3 DNA follows: TGTGCCAGCAGCTTGGCAAGCTATGGCTACACCTTC. Encoded protein: CASSLASYGYTF.